Below are 9 T cell receptor beta chains sequenced from a single sample in a study of blood T cell repertoires in COVID-19. Generated by immunoSEQ multiplex PCR, the TCRdb table keeps only in-frame clones and is missing some. The data contain 110,000 or so clones, about 87% of them singletons. The sequenced material came from peripheral blood. The origin of the receptors is a woman aged 50 to 65 with acute or convalescent COVID-19.

The chain carries TRBV9 and TRBJ1-3; D remains unclear. Germline CDR1 reads SGDLS; CDR2 reads YYNGEE. The length of the CDR3 is 15 residues. The ends were cut back, 0 bases at V and 2 bases at J, with 9 bases in the middle. In DNA, the CDR3 is TGTGCCAGCAGCGTAGCTACGAGTACTGGAAACACCATATATTTT. Translation gives CASSVATSTGNTIYF.

This chain links TRBV28 with TRBJ1-2; D ambiguous. Deletions cut 6 bases from V and 4 bases from J, with 9 bases between. Looked up from germline, CDR1 is MDHEN and CDR2 is SYDVKM. This CDR3 has 12 amino acids. The CDR3 reads CASSTAGYGYTF. DNA for the CDR3: TGTGCCAGCAGCACAGCTGGCTATGGCTACACCTTC.

The chain uses TRBV27 and TRBJ1-5; TRBD1 matches at 9 bases. The CDR3 runs to 15 residues. Germline CDR1 reads MNHEY; CDR2 reads SMNVEV (reference sequence). Trimming at V came to 2 bases and at J to 7 bases, leaving 6 bases not matched to a gene. The CDR3 protein is CASSLRQGGWQPQHF. The CDR3 DNA reads as TGTGCCAGCAGTTTACGACAGGGGGGATGGCAGCCCCAGCATTTT.

This chain uses TRBV2 with TRBJ2-1; 9 bases are shared with TRBD1. V shed 5 bases and J 6 bases; nucleotides not matched to a gene: 8. CDR3 length: 15 residues. Germline CDR1 reads SNHLY; CDR2 reads FYNNEI. The CDR3 region has the DNA TGTGCCAGCAGTACCGGGACAGGGTCTTTCAATGAGCAGTTCTTC. Translated: CASSTGTGSFNEQFF.

V is TRBV12-3 or TRBV12-4 and J is TRBJ1-2, with D possibly being TRBD1 (5 bases). The V gene lost 7 bases and the J gene lost 12 bases, with 18 bases spanning the gap. The length of the CDR3 is 12 residues. The CDR3 loop reads CASTIRAGLHTF. In DNA form, the CDR3 reads TGTGCCAGCACCATAAGGGCGGGACTCCACACCTTC.

The rearrangement joins TRBV27 to TRBJ2-7; 7 bases match TRBD1. CDR1 MNHEY and CDR2 SMNVEV come from the germline V gene (reference sequence). V shed 6 bases, J shed 0 bases, and the junction held 8 bases outside the gene matches. The CDR3 consists of 15 residues. CDR3 sequence: CASSPGTASSYEQYF. The CDR3 DNA is TGTGCCAGCAGCCCTGGGACAGCCAGCTCCTACGAGCAGTACTTC.

The V gene is TRBV6-5, the J gene TRBJ1-6; D may be TRBD1 (5 bases). There are 13 residues in the CDR3. CDR1 and CDR2 from the germline V gene are MNHEY and SVGAGI. V was clipped by 5 bases and J by 8 bases, with 10 bases between them. CDR3 amino acids: CASSPTVYSPLHF. CDR3 in DNA: TGTGCCAGCAGTCCGACAGTTTATTCACCCCTCCACTTT.

V usage is TRBV7-2 and J usage is TRBJ1-5, with a tentative D call TRBD1 (5 bases). This CDR3 has 15 amino acids. Germline V gene data show CDR1 as SGHTA and CDR2 as FQGNSA. With 1 base removed from V and 7 bases from J, the gap between germline ends came to 14 bases. CDR3 nucleotide sequence: TGTGCCAGCAGCTTAGGCGGGGGAGAGTTGCAGCCCCAGCATTTT. Translated: CASSLGGGELQPQHF.

The CDR3 DNA reads as TGTGCAAGTCGCTTAGCGGAGCCGCTAGGGGAAGAGGTCCTCACAGATACGCAGTATTTT. Its protein is CASRLAEPLGEEVLTDTQYF. V usage is TRBV12-2 and J usage is TRBJ2-3; the table calls TRBD1, which could not be checked here. TRBV12-2 is given as a pseudogene. The CDR3 runs to 20 residues.